This T cell receptor (beta chain) appears in the sequencing data of a study of CD8 T cells in Susac syndrome. General study results and limits: By the study's own acknowledgment, its TCR sequencing and HLA analysis included relatively few individuals.

TCR beta was sequenced from blood CD8+ and CD4+ T cells. Relapsing-remitting disease, either stable or active, was present in the treatment-naive patients who were the multiple sclerosis controls. This CDR3 has 15 amino acids. Germline V lookup: CDR1 SGHAT, CDR2 FQNNGV. Trimming at V came to 0 bases and at J to 8 bases, leaving 6 bases not matched to a gene. Roughly 0.5 to 1 ug RNA was reverse transcribed with random hexamers. immunoSEQ multiplex PCR amplified TCR beta CDR3 across 54 Vbeta, 13 Jbeta. TCRdb passed the immunoSEQ multiplex PCR reads through MiXCR, listing each CDR3 protein once. Of about 130,000 distinct CDR3 sequences listed, over 75% were seen once; the top ten hold 0.45% to 0.65%. There are a few counts of this clonotype. The antigen is unknown.

The genes are TRBV11-2 and TRBJ2-4; the match to TRBD1 covers 8 bases. The sample consisted of CD8+ T cells from PBMCs. This TCR derives from a human donor with multiple sclerosis. The DNA for the CDR3 is TGTGCCAGCAGCTTAGATCGGGACAGGCTGCACATTCAGTACTTC. Translated, it gives CASSLDRDRLHIQYF.